These 5 T cell receptor beta chains originate from one sample sequenced in a study of cytomegalovirus exposure and HLA in healthy donors. Researchers ran the PCR with 60 Vbeta and 13 Jbeta primers. Method: immunoSEQ multiplex PCR; TCRdb's copy keeps in-frame clones and lacks some. Of some 95,000 clones listed, roughly 70% are singletons. Material for sequencing was PBMCs. These receptor sequences come from a man aged 25 to 40 in good health and CMV-seronegative.

This clone was picked up a small number of times. The genes are TRBV4-2 and TRBJ2-7; 7 bases are shared with TRBD1. Unmatched junction bases numbered 0, after V lost 1 base and J lost 0 bases. CDR1 is LGHNA and CDR2 is YNFKEQ in the germline V gene. The CDR3 spans 14 residues. CDR3 amino acids: CASSQGDSSYEQYF. CDR3 sequence (DNA): TGTGCCAGCAGCCAAGGGGACAGCTCCTACGAGCAGTACTTC.

J is TRBJ2-5 and V is TRBV11-2; the D gene is possibly TRBD2 (6 bases). This CDR3 is 14 amino acids long. V was trimmed by 3 bases and J by 4 bases, leaving 12 bases between them. Germline V lookup: CDR1 SGHAT, CDR2 FQNNGV. The DNA for the CDR3 is TGTGCCAGCAGCTTCGGACGGAGGGCAGAGACCCAGTACTTC. Protein: CASSFGRRAETQYF.

The J gene is TRBJ1-1, the V gene TRBV30, with TRBD1 matching 8 bases. The germline V gene has CDR1 GTSNPN and CDR2 SVGIG (reference sequence). The V gene end was trimmed by 2 bases and the J gene end by 3 bases; junction bases not matched to a gene: 2. The CDR3 sequence is 13 residues long. In nucleotides, the CDR3 is TGTGCCTGGAGTCCGACAGGGGACACTGAAGCTTTCTTT. The encoded protein is CAWSPTGDTEAFF.

This clone was seen only once. V and J are TRBV9 and TRBJ2-3; 14 nucleotides line up with TRBD2. This CDR3 region has 19 residues. V gave up 0 bases and J gave up 1 base; unmatched junction bases: 7. Per germline, CDR1 SGDLS and CDR2 YYNGEE. The chain's CDR3 is CASSVGLTGLAGGTDTQYF. CDR3 DNA: TGTGCCAGCAGCGTAGGCCTGACGGGACTAGCGGGGGGCACAGATACGCAGTATTTT.

The gene calls are TRBV19 and TRBJ1-1; a possible D gene is TRBD1 (5 bases). Germline loops: CDR1 LNHDA, CDR2 SQIVND (reference sequence). The length of the CDR3 is 14 residues. V gave up 6 bases and J gave up 1 base, with 12 bases separating them. CDR3 protein: CASRIDSRNTEAFF. The CDR3 coding sequence is TGTGCCAGTAGGATCGACAGTCGGAACACTGAAGCTTTCTTT.